What follows are 28 T cell receptor beta chains derived from one specimen sequenced in a study of OX40 agonist ivuxolimab in advanced cancers. Only in-frame clones appear in the TCRdb table, and some are missing; sequencing was by immunoSEQ multiplex PCR. Here the sample spans about 60,000 clones, around nine tenths being singletons. The sequences come from CD4+ or CD8+ T cells sorted from blood, collected in a trial of the OX40 agonist ivuxolimab. Receptors originate from an adult with an advanced solid tumor such as melanoma, head and neck, liver or kidney cancer.

This chain joins TRBV19 and TRBJ2-2; no clear D. The CDR3 length is 13 residues. Germline CDR1 is LNHDA and CDR2 is SQIVND (reference sequence). V was pared by 7 bases and J by 6 bases, with 12 bases between. The CDR3 bases are TGTGCCAGTACCAACCAGGTCTCCGGGGAGCTGTTTTTT. This codes for CASTNQVSGELFF.

This rearrangement joins TRBV4-1 to TRBJ2-4; D might be TRBD2 (5 bases). The length of the CDR3 is 13 residues. V lost 3 bases and J 7 bases, leaving 10 bases between the germline ends. In germline, CDR1 is MGHRA, CDR2 YSYEKL. The CDR3 loop reads CASSQDGINIQYF. CDR3 coding DNA: TGCGCCAGCAGCCAGGACGGGATTAACATTCAGTACTTC.

This clone is a singleton in its sample. The V and J genes are TRBV5-8 and TRBJ1-3; 7 bases align to TRBD1. Trimming at V came to 3 bases and at J to 0 bases, leaving 0 bases not matched to a gene. The CDR3 contains 14 residues. From germline, CDR1 is SGHTS and CDR2 YDEGEE. The CDR3 DNA is TGTGCCAGCAGCTCAGGGGGCTCTGGAAACACCATATATTTT. Translation gives CASSSGGSGNTIYF. Full variable domain (rest looked up from reference TRBV5-8 and TRBJ1-3): EAGVTQSPTHLIKTRGQQATLRCSPISGHTSVYWYQQALGLGLQFLLWYDEGEERNRGNFPPRFSGRQFPNYSSELNVNALELEDSALYLCASSSGGSGNTIYFGEGSWLTVV.

The V call is TRBV11-2, the J call TRBJ2-7; perhaps D is TRBD1 or TRBD2 (5 bases each). Per the germline V gene, CDR1 is SGHAT and CDR2 is FQNNGV. V lost 1 base, J lost 0 bases, and 13 bases lay in between. The CDR3 contains 16 residues. This chain's CDR3 is CASSLVPGSLSYEQYF. The CDR3, as DNA: TGTGCCAGCAGCTTAGTCCCAGGGAGTCTCTCCTACGAGCAGTACTTC.

V is TRBV2 and J is TRBJ1-5, with D possibly TRBD1 on 5 matching bases. The CDR3 extends over 15 amino acids. Trimming shortened V by 9 bases and J by 5 bases, and 20 bases separated the two germline ends. CDR1 SNHLY and CDR2 FYNNEI come from the germline V gene. For the CDR3, the DNA is TGTGCCAGTCACGGCCAGGGATCCCTCGATCAGCCCCAGCATTTT. Amino acid sequence: CASHGQGSLDQPQHF.

The J gene is TRBJ2-3, the V gene TRBV6-5, with 7 nucleotides matching TRBD2. Germline V CDR1 and CDR2: MNHEY, SVGAGI. Germline trimming cut 6 bases from V and 4 bases from J; bases unmatched to any gene: 4. The CDR3 is 13 residues long. This CDR3 reads CASSRTRSDTQYF. The CDR3 nucleotides are TGTGCCAGCAGCCGGACTAGGTCAGATACGCAGTATTTT.

The V and J genes are TRBV4-1 and TRBJ2-7; D tentatively fits TRBD1 or TRBD2 (5 bases each). The ends were cut back, 2 bases at V and 2 bases at J, with 16 bases in the middle. CDR1 and CDR2 (germline): MGHRA, YSYEKL. The CDR3 is 16 residues long. In nucleotides, the CDR3 is TGCGCCAGCAGCCAACGGACTGGACATTATACCTACGAGCAGTACTTC. Amino acid sequence: CASSQRTGHYTYEQYF.

This clone was counted a few times. The gene calls are TRBV19 and TRBJ1-1; D is undetermined. The length of the CDR3 is 14 residues. Trimming shortened V by 7 bases and J by 5 bases, and 17 bases separated the two germline ends. Germline assignment: CDR1 LNHDA and CDR2 SQIVND (reference sequence). In nucleotides, the CDR3 is TGTGCCAGTAAGGACGTTTTGGAGGGAACTGAAGCTTTCTTT. Translation: CASKDVLEGTEAFF.

The chain couples TRBV6-1 to TRBJ2-5; D perhaps matches TRBD2 (7 bases). V gave up 7 bases and J gave up 5 bases, with 17 bases separating them. Per the germline V gene, CDR1 is MNHNS and CDR2 is SASEGT. The CDR3 length is 14 residues. CDR3 DNA: TGTGCCAGCACGGTGAGCGGGACAAGGGAGACCCAGTACTTC. Its protein product is CASTVSGTRETQYF.

The chain uses TRBV1 and TRBJ2-2; TRBD2, as called in the table, went unchecked against the DNA. TRBV1 is a pseudogene segment. This CDR3 spans 15 amino acids. CDR3 amino acids: CTSMAGGLLTGELFF. CDR3 nucleotides: TGCACCAGCATGGCCGGGGGACTACTCACCGGGGAGCTGTTTTTT.

The chain uses TRBV2 and TRBJ2-3; D might be TRBD2 (7 bases). This CDR3 is built from 17 residues. With 2 bases removed from V and 3 bases from J, the gap between germline ends came to 18 bases. Germline V gene lookup returns CDR1 SNHLY and CDR2 FYNNEI. Written as DNA, the CDR3 is TGTGCCAGCAGTGAATGGGGGGGGCGGGAAGTTACAGATACGCAGTATTTT. Protein product: CASSEWGGREVTDTQYF. The whole variable domain, remainder taken from reference TRBV2 and TRBJ2-3, is EPEVTQTPSHQVTQMGQEVILRCVPISNHLYFYWYRQILGQKVEFLVSFYNNEISEKSEIFDDQFSVERPDGSNFTLKIRSTKLEDSAMYFCASSEWGGREVTDTQYFGPGTRLTVL.

The chain is built from TRBV5-4 and TRBJ2-1, with unresolved D. Deletions cut 8 bases from V and 5 bases from J, with 11 bases between. The CDR3 loop spans 12 amino acids. The germline CDR1 and CDR2 sequences are SGHNT and YYREEE (reference sequence). CDR3 coding DNA: TGTGCCAGTACATTGAACCACAATGAGCAGTTCTTC. This translates into CASTLNHNEQFF.

CDR3 sequence (DNA): TGCAGAACAGGGAACACAGATACGCAGTATTTT. Protein sequence: CRTGNTDTQYF. This chain joins TRBV29-1 and TRBJ2-3; a weak D match, TRBD1 (6 bases). Germline V CDR1 and CDR2: SQVTM, ANQGSEA. The CDR3 contains 11 residues.

This chain uses TRBV6-6 with TRBJ1-4; tentatively, D is TRBD1 (5 bases). The CDR3 sequence is 14 residues long. Trimming took off 6 bases at V and 2 bases at J, with 10 bases between the two ends. Per germline, CDR1 MNHNY and CDR2 SVGAGI (reference sequence). The CDR3 sequence is CASSRQSTNEKLFF. Here the CDR3 DNA reads TGTGCCAGCAGCCGACAGTCGACTAATGAAAAACTGTTTTTT.

The V call is TRBV29-1, the J call TRBJ1-1; no definite D call. The CDR3 totals 12 residues. Germline V lookup: CDR1 SQVTM, CDR2 ANQGSEA. V was pared by 0 bases and J by 4 bases, with 6 bases between. The CDR3 nucleotides read TGCAGCGTTGAAGACGGCGGCACTGAAGCTTTCTTT. This sequence encodes CSVEDGGTEAFF. Complete variable domain (other parts from reference TRBV29-1 and TRBJ1-1): SAVISQKPSRDICQRGTSLTIQCQVDSQVTMMFWYRQQPGQSLTLIATANQGSEATYESGFVIDKFPISRPNLTFSTLTVSNMSPEDSSIYLCSVEDGGTEAFFGQGTRLTVV.

This clone was recorded only once. The chain carries TRBV5-1 and TRBJ2-3; no clear D. Between the trimmed V and J ends, which lost 3 bases and 0 bases, there was a span of 11 bases. This CDR3 comprises 15 residues. Germline V CDR1 and CDR2: SGHRS, YFSETQ. CDR3 amino acids: CASSSGPQSTDTQYF. The CDR3 DNA sequence: TGCGCCAGCAGCTCCGGGCCACAGAGCACAGATACGCAGTATTTT.

This clone has a handful of counts. A junction end diverges from the germline sequence, so it may reflect a read error. The chain recombines TRBV7-7 with TRBJ1-4, with D perhaps matching TRBD1 (6 bases). Germline CDR1 SSHAT, CDR2 FNYEAQ (reference sequence). The CDR3 is made up of 15 amino acids. CDR3 residues: CASSLTGRGAEKLFF. CDR3 sequence (DNA): TGTGCTAGCAGCTTAACAGGGAGAGGGGCTGAAAAACTGTTTTTT. The entire variable domain, with the rest obtained from reference TRBV7-7 and TRBJ1-4, is as follows: GAGVSQSPRYKVTKRGQDVTLRCDPISSHATLYWYQQALGQGPEFLTYFNYEAQPDKSGLPSDRFSAERPEGSISTLTIQRTEQRDSAMYRCASSLTGRGAEKLFFGSGTQLSVL.

The chain has TRBV7-9 and TRBJ2-7, with D uncertain. This CDR3 is built from 14 residues. Germline CDR1 SEHNR, CDR2 FQNEAQ (reference sequence). V gave up 1 base and J gave up 0 bases, with 7 bases separating them. The CDR3 coding sequence is TGTGCCAGCAGCTTAGATGGCGGCTCCTACGAGCAGTACTTC. This gives the protein CASSLDGGSYEQYF.

This clone was observed a single time. This CDR3 is CASSSRSGRAHEQYF. In nucleotides, the CDR3 is TGTGCCAGCAGTTCAAGAAGCGGGAGGGCCCACGAGCAGTACTTC. This rearrangement joins TRBV27 to TRBJ2-7; 10 bases agree with TRBD2. There are 15 residues in the CDR3. The V segment lost 4 bases and the J segment 5 bases; nucleotides outside the gene matches: 8. Germline V CDR1 and CDR2: MNHEY, SMNVEV (reference sequence).

The V call is TRBV5-4, the J call TRBJ2-5; D is uncertain. V lost 4 bases to trimming and J lost 2 bases, with 3 bases between them. Looked up from germline, CDR1 is SGHNT and CDR2 is YYREEE (reference sequence). This CDR3 has 11 amino acids. This chain's CDR3 is CASSRQETQYF. The CDR3 DNA reads TGTGCCAGCAGCCGGCAAGAGACCCAGTACTTC.

The V and J genes are TRBV11-1 and TRBJ2-1; no firm D call. In germline, CDR1 is SGHAT, CDR2 FQDESV (reference sequence). This CDR3 has 16 amino acids. V was trimmed by 5 bases and J by 0 bases, leaving 14 bases between them. The CDR3 protein is CASSVIVASSYNEQFF. As DNA, the CDR3 is TGTGCCAGCAGCGTCATAGTGGCTAGCTCCTACAATGAGCAGTTCTTC.

The genes are TRBV6-5 and TRBJ2-5; 10 bases match TRBD2. The germline V gene has CDR1 MNHEY and CDR2 SVGAGI. The junction had 9 bases not matched to a gene; V was cut back by 7 bases and J by 4 bases. The CDR3 is 15 residues long. CDR3 coding DNA: TGTGCCAGCATGGGGACTAGCGTGTCGAGAGAGACCCAGTACTTC. Encoded protein: CASMGTSVSRETQYF.

V usage is TRBV6-6 and J usage is TRBJ2-2; 10 bases align to TRBD2. Germline assignment: CDR1 MNHNY and CDR2 SVGAGI (reference sequence). V lost 11 bases to trimming and J lost 5 bases; unmatched junction nucleotides: 5. This CDR3 is 13 amino acids long. The DNA of the CDR3 is TGTGCCGGTAGCGGGAGGCATACCGGGGAGCTGTTTTTT. Amino acids: CAGSGRHTGELFF.

This clone was counted a single time. This sequence joins TRBV4-2 and TRBJ2-1; D is perhaps TRBD2 (7 bases). CDR3 length: 19 residues. Germline CDR1 LGHNA, CDR2 YNFKEQ. V was pared by 3 bases and J by 5 bases, with 26 bases between. In nucleotides, the CDR3 is TGTGCCAGCAGCCAGGTACATCCAGGGGCGGGAGCCCCTAACAATGAGCAGTTCTTC. Translation gives CASSQVHPGAGAPNNEQFF.

The chain combines TRBV6-5 with TRBJ1-2, with D possibly TRBD1 on 6 matching bases. V dropped 6 bases and J dropped 4 bases, with 12 bases sitting between them. Germline CDR1 is MNHEY and CDR2 is SVGAGI. This CDR3 is 13 amino acids long. The CDR3 DNA follows: TGTGCCAGCAGGGTACAGGGCGGCTATGGCTACACCTTC. It is translated as CASRVQGGYGYTF.

The genes are TRBV10-1 and TRBJ1-2; D ambiguous. The CDR3 runs to 13 residues. V lost 4 bases to trimming and J lost 4 bases, with 10 bases between them. Germline CDR1 is WNHNN and CDR2 is SYGVQD (reference sequence). The CDR3 coding sequence is TGCGCCAGCAGTGCTACGGCAGGCTATGGCTACACCTTC. It specifies CASSATAGYGYTF.

V gene TRBV11-2 combines with J gene TRBJ1-5; D unclear. Trimming took off 4 bases at V and 0 bases at J, with 10 bases between the two ends. Germline CDR1 and CDR2: SGHAT and FQNNGV. This CDR3 has 15 amino acids. The CDR3 reads CASSSGTVSNQPQHF. The CDR3 region has the DNA TGTGCCAGCAGCTCCGGTACGGTTAGCAATCAGCCCCAGCATTTT.

The rearrangement uses TRBV6-6 and TRBJ2-7, with D possibly matching TRBD2 (5 bases). V lost 8 bases, J lost 3 bases, and 8 bases lay in between. The germline CDR1 and CDR2 sequences are MNHNY and SVGAGI (reference sequence). CDR3 size: 11 residues. CDR3 DNA sequence: TGTGCCAGCCTCCGGGACTACGAGCAGTACTTC. Residues: CASLRDYEQYF.